These T cell receptor beta chains were read from a single sample in a study of vaccination and CD4 T cells after COVID-19. MiXCR, applied by TCRdb to the PCR reads, yields one record per CDR3 protein. The sample contains under 20,000 distinct CDR3 sequences, 40% to 50% of which appear only once. For these receptors, no antigen is known. Sequenced material: CD4+ T cells from blood, cultured in vitro, taken before SARS-CoV-2 vaccination. Receptors were obtained from a human donor who had recovered from COVID-19. The CDR3 runs from the conserved cysteine through the conserved F or W. The D gene is left open where the match is weak. Clone size is given for some rows only: seen once, a few or many times, or a class if the clone is expanded.

D gene: TRBD1
clone size: NA
J gene: TRBJ2-5
V gene: TRBV19
CDR3 protein: CASSFGTGGETQYF
CDR3 DNA: TGTGCCAGTAGTTTCGGGACAGGGGGAGAGACCCAGTACTTC

D gene: NA
clone size: NA
J gene: TRBJ1-1
V gene: TRBV11-3
CDR3 protein: CASSPLAVVGAFF
CDR3 DNA: TGTGCCAGCAGCCCTCTCGCAGTGGTTGGAGCTTTCTTT

D gene: NA
clone size: few
J gene: TRBJ1-1
V gene: TRBV10-3
CDR3 protein: CAISERTGNTEAFF
CDR3 DNA: TGTGCCATCAGTGAGAGAACAGGGAACACTGAAGCTTTCTTT

D gene: NA
clone size: NA
J gene: TRBJ2-3
V gene: TRBV19
CDR3 protein: CASSLVGGVDTQYF
CDR3 DNA: TGTGCCAGTAGTTTAGTGGGGGGCGTAGATACGCAGTATTTT

D gene: NA
clone size: few
J gene: TRBJ2-1
V gene: TRBV20-1
CDR3 protein: CSAGPRDPWNEQFF
CDR3 DNA: TGCAGTGCAGGTCCAAGGGACCCTTGGAATGAGCAGTTCTTC

D gene: NA
clone size: NA
J gene: TRBJ1-2
V gene: TRBV27
CDR3 protein: CASSLGPKPNYGYTF
CDR3 DNA: TGTGCCAGCAGTTTAGGTCCCAAGCCTAACTATGGCTACACCTTC

D gene: TRBD1
clone size: NA
J gene: TRBJ1-2
V gene: TRBV3-1
CDR3 protein: CASSQAQTGGFYGYTF
CDR3 DNA: TGTGCCAGCAGCCAAGCGCAGACAGGGGGATTCTATGGCTACACCTTC

D gene: TRBD2
clone size: NA
J gene: TRBJ2-7
V gene: TRBV11-2
CDR3 protein: CASSLLAGGRYEQYF
CDR3 DNA: TGTGCCAGCAGCTTACTAGCGGGAGGGAGGTACGAGCAGTACTTC

D gene: TRBD1
clone size: NA
J gene: TRBJ1-6
V gene: TRBV11-2
CDR3 protein: CASSLAGGSPLHF
CDR3 DNA: TGTGCCAGCAGCTTAGCAGGGGGGTCACCCCTCCACTTT

D gene: NA
clone size: few
J gene: TRBJ1-3
V gene: TRBV6-1
CDR3 protein: CASSEAYQGAGNTIYF
CDR3 DNA: TGTGCCAGCAGTGAAGCGTATCAGGGTGCTGGAAACACCATATATTTT

D gene: TRBD1
clone size: NA
J gene: TRBJ2-5
V gene: TRBV20-1
CDR3 protein: CSAGSLGQGAWVEETQYF
CDR3 DNA: TGCAGTGCCGGGTCGCTCGGACAGGGGGCATGGGTTGAAGAGACCCAGTACTTC

D gene: NA
clone size: NA
J gene: TRBJ1-5
V gene: TRBV27
CDR3 protein: CASSPTRPSGGQPQHF
CDR3 DNA: TGTGCCAGCAGCCCTACTCGGCCATCGGGAGGACAGCCCCAGCATTTT

D gene: NA
clone size: NA
J gene: TRBJ1-2
V gene: TRBV12-3/TRBV12-4
CDR3 protein: CASSLQLNSVQGPYGYTF
CDR3 DNA: TGTGCCAGCAGTTTACAGCTGAACTCAGTTCAGGGTCCCTATGGCTACACCTTC

D gene: NA
clone size: NA
J gene: TRBJ2-7
V gene: TRBV10-3
CDR3 protein: CAISERAPYEQYF
CDR3 DNA: TGTGCCATCAGTGAGAGGGCTCCCTACGAGCAGTACTTC

D gene: NA
clone size: few
J gene: TRBJ1-2
V gene: TRBV6-5
CDR3 protein: CASSYSGVRGYTF
CDR3 DNA: TGTGCCAGCAGTTACTCGGGAGTACGAGGCTACACCTTC

D gene: NA
clone size: few
J gene: TRBJ1-6
V gene: TRBV30
CDR3 protein: CAWDNGGAPLHF
CDR3 DNA: TGTGCCTGGGATAACGGTGGCGCACCCCTCCACTTT

D gene: TRBD1
clone size: few
J gene: TRBJ2-5
V gene: TRBV5-4
CDR3 protein: CASSLARTGGKETQYF
CDR3 DNA: TGTGCCAGCAGCTTGGCCAGGACAGGGGGGAAGGAGACCCAGTACTTC

D gene: NA
clone size: NA
J gene: TRBJ2-6
V gene: TRBV7-3
CDR3 protein: CASSLGPSGANVLTF
CDR3 DNA: TGTGCCAGCAGCTTAGGACCCTCTGGGGCCAACGTCCTGACTTTC

D gene: NA
clone size: NA
J gene: TRBJ2-3
V gene: TRBV6-4
CDR3 protein: CASSDGGTDTQYF
CDR3 DNA: TGTGCCAGCAGTGACGGGGGCACAGATACGCAGTATTTT

D gene: TRBD1
clone size: few
J gene: TRBJ1-6
V gene: TRBV19
CDR3 protein: CASSLVGGDNSPLHF
CDR3 DNA: TGTGCCAGTAGCCTGGTAGGGGGCGATAATTCACCCCTCCACTTT

D gene: NA
clone size: NA
J gene: TRBJ2-2
V gene: TRBV7-2
CDR3 protein: CASSWYTNTGELFF
CDR3 DNA: TGTGCCAGCAGCTGGTACACGAACACCGGGGAGCTGTTTTTT

D gene: NA
clone size: NA
J gene: TRBJ2-5
V gene: TRBV6-1
CDR3 protein: CASSEAQGLGFQETQYF
CDR3 DNA: TGTGCCAGCAGTGAAGCGCAAGGGTTGGGCTTCCAAGAGACCCAGTACTTC

D gene: NA
clone size: few
J gene: TRBJ1-2
V gene: TRBV20-1
CDR3 protein: CSARRGFWGGENYGYTF
CDR3 DNA: TGCAGTGCTAGGAGGGGTTTCTGGGGAGGAGAGAACTATGGCTACACCTTC

D gene: NA
clone size: NA
J gene: TRBJ1-2
V gene: TRBV7-8
CDR3 protein: CASSLGAANYGYTF
CDR3 DNA: TGTGCCAGCAGCTTAGGGGCGGCCAACTATGGCTACACCTTC

D gene: NA
clone size: NA
J gene: TRBJ1-1
V gene: TRBV4-2
CDR3 protein: CASSQDQQGDTEAFF
CDR3 DNA: TGTGCCAGCAGCCAAGATCAACAGGGAGACACTGAAGCTTTCTTT

D gene: NA
clone size: NA
J gene: TRBJ1-1
V gene: TRBV20-1
CDR3 protein: CSARVAALVLNTEAFF
CDR3 DNA: TGCAGTGCTAGAGTCGCAGCTTTAGTTTTGAACACTGAAGCTTTCTTT

D gene: TRBD1
clone size: NA
J gene: TRBJ1-6
V gene: TRBV20-1
CDR3 protein: CSATGTGVDSPLHF
CDR3 DNA: TGCAGTGCTACCGGGACAGGGGTCGATTCACCCCTCCACTTT

D gene: TRBD2
clone size: few
J gene: TRBJ2-2
V gene: TRBV6-1
CDR3 protein: CASSELGLAVPGELFF
CDR3 DNA: TGTGCCAGCAGTGAACTGGGACTAGCGGTCCCCGGGGAGCTGTTTTTT

D gene: TRBD2
clone size: NA
J gene: TRBJ2-1
V gene: TRBV6-2/TRBV6-3
CDR3 protein: CASSWGLAGGRNEQFF
CDR3 DNA: TGTGCCAGCAGTTGGGGTCTAGCGGGAGGGCGCAATGAGCAGTTCTTC

D gene: NA
clone size: NA
J gene: TRBJ2-1
V gene: TRBV6-4
CDR3 protein: CASSRKEGDEQFF
CDR3 DNA: TGTGCCAGCAGTCGTAAGGAGGGGGATGAGCAGTTCTTC

D gene: NA
clone size: few
J gene: TRBJ2-3
V gene: TRBV7-2
CDR3 protein: CASSARHFRDTQYF
CDR3 DNA: TGTGCCAGCAGCGCGCGACATTTTAGGGATACGCAGTATTTT

D gene: NA
clone size: NA
J gene: TRBJ1-2
V gene: TRBV3-1
CDR3 protein: CASSLIRGVGGYTF
CDR3 DNA: TGTGCCAGCAGCCTAATTAGGGGCGTCGGTGGCTACACCTTC

D gene: NA
clone size: once
J gene: TRBJ2-7
V gene: TRBV5-6
CDR3 protein: CASSENHGTGPYF
CDR3 DNA: TGTGCCAGCAGTGAGAACCATGGGACTGGGCCGTACTTC

D gene: TRBD2
clone size: few
J gene: TRBJ2-2
V gene: TRBV15
CDR3 protein: CATSRDGRGGLELFF
CDR3 DNA: TGTGCCACCAGCAGAGATGGGCGGGGGGGCCTGGAGCTGTTTTTT

D gene: NA
clone size: NA
J gene: TRBJ2-3
V gene: TRBV5-4
CDR3 protein: CASGLEQGTDTQYF
CDR3 DNA: TGTGCCAGCGGCTTAGAACAGGGAACAGATACGCAGTATTTT

D gene: TRBD2
clone size: once
J gene: TRBJ2-3
V gene: TRBV19
CDR3 protein: CANSLLAGGGIGTDTQYF
CDR3 DNA: TGTGCCAATAGCCTACTAGCGGGAGGGGGAATCGGCACAGATACGCAGTATTTT

D gene: NA
clone size: NA
J gene: TRBJ1-3
V gene: TRBV12-3/TRBV12-4
CDR3 protein: CASRPQGTSGNTIYF
CDR3 DNA: TGTGCCAGCAGGCCACAGGGTACTTCGGGAAACACCATATATTTT

D gene: NA
clone size: NA
J gene: TRBJ2-1
V gene: TRBV6-1
CDR3 protein: CASRSSRIDNEQFF
CDR3 DNA: TGTGCCAGCAGGAGCTCCCGGATAGACAATGAGCAGTTCTTC

D gene: TRBD2
clone size: NA
J gene: TRBJ2-7
V gene: TRBV20-1
CDR3 protein: CSARAPHSGSYEQYF
CDR3 DNA: TGCAGTGCTAGGGCCCCCCATAGCGGGTCCTACGAGCAGTACTTC

D gene: NA
clone size: NA
J gene: TRBJ1-2
V gene: TRBV30
CDR3 protein: CAWSVLTWGYGYTF
CDR3 DNA: TGTGCCTGGAGTGTACTAACCTGGGGCTATGGCTACACCTTC

D gene: TRBD1
clone size: NA
J gene: TRBJ1-1
V gene: TRBV5-1
CDR3 protein: CASSLDRGPINTEAFF
CDR3 DNA: TGCGCCAGCAGCTTGGACAGGGGGCCGATAAACACTGAAGCTTTCTTT

D gene: TRBD1
clone size: NA
J gene: TRBJ2-4
V gene: TRBV7-9
CDR3 protein: CASSTGQGDKNIQYF
CDR3 DNA: TGTGCCAGCAGCACCGGACAGGGAGACAAAAACATTCAGTACTTC

D gene: NA
clone size: few
J gene: TRBJ1-2
V gene: TRBV19
CDR3 protein: CASNNAPGSSGYTF
CDR3 DNA: TGTGCCAGTAACAATGCCCCCGGATCAAGCGGCTACACCTTC

D gene: NA
clone size: NA
J gene: TRBJ2-6
V gene: TRBV7-3
CDR3 protein: CASSEAGANVLTF
CDR3 DNA: TGTGCCAGCTCGGAGGCTGGGGCCAACGTCCTGACTTTC

D gene: NA
clone size: NA
J gene: TRBJ2-2
V gene: TRBV6-2/TRBV6-3
CDR3 protein: CASSYSPGLTGELFF
CDR3 DNA: TGTGCCAGCAGTTACTCCCCGGGACTCACCGGGGAGCTGTTTTTT

D gene: NA
clone size: NA
J gene: TRBJ2-7
V gene: TRBV6-2/TRBV6-3
CDR3 protein: CASSFTQAYEQYF
CDR3 DNA: TGTGCCAGCAGTTTTACCCAGGCCTACGAGCAGTACTTC

D gene: TRBD1
clone size: NA
J gene: TRBJ1-1
V gene: TRBV11-2
CDR3 protein: CASSFQGVTEAFF
CDR3 DNA: TGTGCCAGCAGCTTCCAGGGGGTCACTGAAGCTTTCTTT

D gene: NA
clone size: NA
J gene: TRBJ2-3
V gene: TRBV7-2
CDR3 protein: CASSLALDTQYF
CDR3 DNA: TGTGCCAGCAGCTTAGCGCTGGATACGCAGTATTTT

D gene: NA
clone size: NA
J gene: TRBJ1-1
V gene: TRBV5-5
CDR3 protein: CASSLLYRVGWVMTEAFF
CDR3 DNA: TGTGCCAGCAGCTTGTTATATCGTGTAGGGTGGGTGATGACTGAAGCTTTCTTT

D gene: NA
clone size: few
J gene: TRBJ1-2
V gene: TRBV7-9
CDR3 protein: CASSLALESYGYTF
CDR3 DNA: TGTGCCAGCAGCTTAGCGTTGGAGAGTTATGGCTACACCTTC

D gene: NA
clone size: NA
J gene: TRBJ1-5
V gene: TRBV28
CDR3 protein: CASRAGQGSNQPQHF
CDR3 DNA: TGTGCCAGCAGAGCCGGGCAGGGTAGCAATCAGCCCCAGCATTTT

D gene: TRBD1
clone size: few
J gene: TRBJ2-7
V gene: TRBV24-1
CDR3 protein: CATSDPGQGNHEQYF
CDR3 DNA: TGTGCCACCAGTGACCCGGGACAGGGGAACCACGAGCAGTACTTC

D gene: TRBD1
clone size: once
J gene: TRBJ2-3
V gene: TRBV20-1
CDR3 protein: CSASDRGGTDTQYF
CDR3 DNA: TGCAGTGCTTCGGACAGGGGGGGGACAGATACGCAGTATTTT

D gene: TRBD1
clone size: NA
J gene: TRBJ1-1
V gene: TRBV6-2/TRBV6-3
CDR3 protein: CASSRQGRETEAFF
CDR3 DNA: TGTGCCAGCAGTCGACAGGGGAGAGAGACTGAAGCTTTCTTT

D gene: NA
clone size: NA
J gene: TRBJ1-1
V gene: TRBV6-1
CDR3 protein: CASSKPGQDTEAFF
CDR3 DNA: TGTGCCAGCAGTAAGCCGGGGCAGGACACTGAAGCTTTCTTT

D gene: NA
clone size: NA
J gene: TRBJ2-3
V gene: TRBV27
CDR3 protein: CASHRVAASTDTQYF
CDR3 DNA: TGTGCCAGTCACCGCGTGGCGGCTTCCACAGATACGCAGTATTTT

D gene: TRBD1
clone size: NA
J gene: TRBJ2-7
V gene: TRBV7-8
CDR3 protein: CASSFVDRDSYEQYF
CDR3 DNA: TGTGCCAGCAGCTTCGTAGACAGGGATTCCTACGAGCAGTACTTC

D gene: TRBD2
clone size: NA
J gene: TRBJ2-1
V gene: TRBV6-2/TRBV6-3
CDR3 protein: CASTPAGGRYNEQFF
CDR3 DNA: TGTGCCAGCACCCCAGCGGGGGGCCGGTACAATGAGCAGTTCTTC

D gene: NA
clone size: NA
J gene: TRBJ2-2
V gene: TRBV7-2
CDR3 protein: CASSGGLAGELFF
CDR3 DNA: TGTGCCAGCAGCGGGGGGCTGGCCGGGGAGCTGTTTTTT